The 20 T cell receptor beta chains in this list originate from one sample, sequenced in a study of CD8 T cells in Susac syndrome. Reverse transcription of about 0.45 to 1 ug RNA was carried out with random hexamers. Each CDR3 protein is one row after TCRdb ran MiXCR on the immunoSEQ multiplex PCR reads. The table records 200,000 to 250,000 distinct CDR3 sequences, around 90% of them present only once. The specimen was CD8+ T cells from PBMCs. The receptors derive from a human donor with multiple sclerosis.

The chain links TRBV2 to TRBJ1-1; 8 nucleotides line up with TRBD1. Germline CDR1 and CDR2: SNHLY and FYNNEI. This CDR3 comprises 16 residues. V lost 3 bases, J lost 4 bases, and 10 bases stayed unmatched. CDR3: CASSDKPGQGVTEAFF. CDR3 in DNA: TGTGCCAGCAGTGATAAACCCGGACAGGGAGTCACTGAAGCTTTCTTT.

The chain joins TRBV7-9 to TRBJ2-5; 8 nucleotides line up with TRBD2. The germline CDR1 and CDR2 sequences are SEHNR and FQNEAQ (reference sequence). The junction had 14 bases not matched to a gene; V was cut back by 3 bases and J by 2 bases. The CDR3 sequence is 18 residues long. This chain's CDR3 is CASSFGGLVRMGQETQYF. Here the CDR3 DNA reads TGTGCCAGCAGCTTTGGGGGACTAGTGAGGATGGGGCAAGAGACCCAGTACTTC.

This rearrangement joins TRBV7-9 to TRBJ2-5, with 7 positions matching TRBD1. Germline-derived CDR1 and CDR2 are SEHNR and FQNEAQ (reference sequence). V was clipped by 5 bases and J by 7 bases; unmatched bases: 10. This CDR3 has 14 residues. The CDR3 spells CASSPRQGVVTQYF. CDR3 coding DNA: TGTGCCAGCAGCCCTAGACAGGGTGTAGTGACCCAGTACTTC. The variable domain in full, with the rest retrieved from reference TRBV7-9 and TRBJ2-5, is DTGVSQNPRHKITKRGQNVTFRCDPISEHNRLYWYRQTLGQGPEFLTYFQNEAQLEKSRLLSDRFSAERPKGSFSTLEIQRTEQGDSAMYLCASSPRQGVVTQYFGPGTRLLVL.

The CDR3 DNA follows: TGTGCCAGCAGCGTAGTCTCGTGGGGCGCTAACTATGGCTACACCTTC. Translating it yields CASSVVSWGANYGYTF. The V call is TRBV9, the J call TRBJ1-2; tentative D call: TRBD1 (5 bases). The CDR3 spans 16 residues. Germline-derived CDR1 and CDR2 are SGDLS and YYNGEE. Trimming left V 0 bases short and J 0 bases short, with 12 bases between.

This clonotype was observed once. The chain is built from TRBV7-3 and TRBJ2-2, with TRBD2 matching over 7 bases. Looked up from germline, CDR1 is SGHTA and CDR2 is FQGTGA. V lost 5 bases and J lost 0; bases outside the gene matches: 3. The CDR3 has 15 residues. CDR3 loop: CASSDTSANTGELFF. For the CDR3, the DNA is TGTGCCAGCAGCGACACTAGCGCGAACACCGGGGAGCTGTTTTTT.

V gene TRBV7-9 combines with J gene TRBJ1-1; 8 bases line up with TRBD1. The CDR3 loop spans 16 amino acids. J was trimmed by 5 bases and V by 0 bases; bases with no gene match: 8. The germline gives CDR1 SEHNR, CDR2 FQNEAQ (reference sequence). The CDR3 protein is CASSLARYRGGTEAFF. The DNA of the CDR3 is TGTGCCAGCAGCTTAGCCCGATACAGGGGGGGGACTGAAGCTTTCTTT.

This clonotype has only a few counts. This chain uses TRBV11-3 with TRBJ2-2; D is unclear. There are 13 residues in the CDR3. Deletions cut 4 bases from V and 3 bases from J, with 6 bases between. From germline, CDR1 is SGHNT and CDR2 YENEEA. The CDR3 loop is CASSSGDTGELFF. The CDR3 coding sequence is TGTGCCAGCAGCTCTGGGGACACCGGGGAGCTGTTTTTT.

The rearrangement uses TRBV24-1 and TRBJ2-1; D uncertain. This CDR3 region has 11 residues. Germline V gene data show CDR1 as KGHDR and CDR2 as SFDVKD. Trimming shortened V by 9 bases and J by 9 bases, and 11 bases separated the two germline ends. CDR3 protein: CATELAGEQFF. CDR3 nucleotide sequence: TGTGCCACCGAACTCGCAGGTGAGCAGTTCTTC.

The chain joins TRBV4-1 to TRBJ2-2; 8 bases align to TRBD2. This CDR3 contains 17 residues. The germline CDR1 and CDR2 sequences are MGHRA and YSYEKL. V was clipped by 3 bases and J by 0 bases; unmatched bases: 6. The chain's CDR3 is CASSHYAGGSNTGELFF. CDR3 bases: TGCGCCAGCAGCCATTACGCGGGAGGCTCGAACACCGGGGAGCTGTTTTTT.

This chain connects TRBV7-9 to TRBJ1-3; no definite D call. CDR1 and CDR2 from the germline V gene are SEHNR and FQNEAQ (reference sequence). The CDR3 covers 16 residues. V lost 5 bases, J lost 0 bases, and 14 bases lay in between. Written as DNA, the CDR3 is TGTGCCAGCAGCCAGGAAAACCCCCTCTCTGGAAACACCATATATTTT. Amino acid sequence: CASSQENPLSGNTIYF.

As DNA, the CDR3 is TGTGCCAGCAGCGATCAGGGTGGGGAGCAGTACTTC. Amino acids: CASSDQGGEQYF. The chain is built from TRBV7-9 and TRBJ2-7, with D tentatively TRBD1 (5 bases). The germline CDR1 and CDR2 sequences are SEHNR and FQNEAQ (reference sequence). This CDR3 has 12 amino acids. The ends were cut back, 5 bases at V and 7 bases at J, with 12 bases in the middle.

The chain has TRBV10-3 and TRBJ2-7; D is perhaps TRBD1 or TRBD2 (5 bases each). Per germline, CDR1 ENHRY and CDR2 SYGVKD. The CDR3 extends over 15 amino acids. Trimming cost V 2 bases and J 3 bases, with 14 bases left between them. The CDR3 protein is CAISERQKGRYEQYF. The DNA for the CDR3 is TGTGCCATCAGTGAGCGACAGAAGGGACGCTACGAGCAGTACTTC.

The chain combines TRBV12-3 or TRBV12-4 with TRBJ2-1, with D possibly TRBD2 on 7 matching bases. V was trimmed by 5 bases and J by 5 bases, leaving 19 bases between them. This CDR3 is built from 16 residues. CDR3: CASSPPRGGTDNEQFF. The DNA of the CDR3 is TGTGCCAGCAGTCCACCGAGGGGGGGAACCGACAATGAGCAGTTCTTC.

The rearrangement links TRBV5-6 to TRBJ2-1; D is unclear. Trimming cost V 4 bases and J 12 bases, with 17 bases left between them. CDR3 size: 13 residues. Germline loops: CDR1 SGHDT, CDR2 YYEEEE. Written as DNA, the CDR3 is TGTGCCAGCAGCGCCTATTTAGGGTACGGGCAGTTCTTC. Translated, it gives CASSAYLGYGQFF.

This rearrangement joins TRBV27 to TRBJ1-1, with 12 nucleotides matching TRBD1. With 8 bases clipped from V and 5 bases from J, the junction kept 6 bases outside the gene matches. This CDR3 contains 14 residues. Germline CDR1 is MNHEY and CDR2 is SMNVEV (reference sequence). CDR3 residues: CASWPGQGATEAFF. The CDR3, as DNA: TGTGCCAGCTGGCCGGGACAGGGGGCGACTGAAGCTTTCTTT.

This CDR3 reads CASSLPGPARTEAFF. CDR3 in DNA: TGTGCCAGCAGCCTTCCAGGCCCTGCCCGCACTGAAGCTTTCTTT. The V and J genes are TRBV7-9 and TRBJ1-1; D is unclear. CDR1 and CDR2 (germline): SEHNR, FQNEAQ (reference sequence). Trimming took 5 bases from V and 4 from J, leaving 17 bases between them. This CDR3 has 15 residues.

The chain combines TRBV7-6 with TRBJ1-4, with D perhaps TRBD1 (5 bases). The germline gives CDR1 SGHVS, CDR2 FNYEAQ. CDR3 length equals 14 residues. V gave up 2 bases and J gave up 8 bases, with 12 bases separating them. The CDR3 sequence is CASSLRGFGEKLFF. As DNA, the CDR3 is TGTGCCAGCAGCTTACGGGGCTTCGGGGAAAAACTGTTTTTT.

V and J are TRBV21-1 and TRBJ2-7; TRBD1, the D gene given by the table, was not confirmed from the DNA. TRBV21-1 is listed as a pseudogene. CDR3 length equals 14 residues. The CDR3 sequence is CANPDRDRDIEQYF. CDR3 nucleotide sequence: TGTGCCAACCCCGACCGGGACAGGGACATCGAGCAGTACTTC.

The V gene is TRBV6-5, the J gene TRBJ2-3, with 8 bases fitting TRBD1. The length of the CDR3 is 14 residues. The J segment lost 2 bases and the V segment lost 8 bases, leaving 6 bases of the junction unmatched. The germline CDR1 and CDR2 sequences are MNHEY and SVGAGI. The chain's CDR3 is CASRGQEPTDTQYF. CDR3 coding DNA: TGTGCCAGCCGGGGACAGGAACCCACAGATACGCAGTATTTT.

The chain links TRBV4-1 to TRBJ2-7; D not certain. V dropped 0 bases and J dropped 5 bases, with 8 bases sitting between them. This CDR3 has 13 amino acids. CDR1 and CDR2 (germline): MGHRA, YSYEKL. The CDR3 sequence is CASSQDPEDEQYF. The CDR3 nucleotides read TGCGCCAGCAGCCAAGATCCAGAAGACGAGCAGTACTTC.